The entry that follows covers one TCR beta chain sequence. No antigen is known for it. A much larger clonotype is one base distant, so this may be a read error. Sampled blood dates from first hyperthyroidism diagnosis, and it precedes any ophthalmopathy symptoms. This sample holds PBMCs from roughly 10 ml fresh peripheral blood. The sample comes from a study of T cells in Graves' hyperthyroidism and ophthalmopathy. Whole-study results and caveats: Separating ophthalmopathy from stable hyperthyroidism was achieved by a 13 V-J model.

Germline assignment: CDR1 MDHEN and CDR2 SYDVKM. After removal of 2 bases from V and 4 bases from J, the junction contained 6 bases not matched to a gene. This CDR3 has 16 amino acids. Amplification targeted TCR beta CDR3 regions from RNA transcripts. An initial round of RT-PCR targeting the TCR CDR3 relied on the HTBI primer set. One entry per CDR3 protein results from TCRdb running MiXCR on the multiplex PCR reads. The profile shows roughly 180,000 distinct CDR3 sequences, 8% to 9.5% of them singletons. The sequencing sample was made of blood. This chain joins TRBV28 and TRBJ2-3; TRBD2 agrees at 10 bases. The receptor was derived from a woman between 18 and 29 years old with Graves' hyperthyroidism that later progressed to Graves' ophthalmopathy. The DNA of the CDR3 is TGTGCCAGCAGTTTAGGGAGCGGGGGGGGGGCAGATACGCAGTATTTT. It translates to CASSLGSGGGADTQYF.